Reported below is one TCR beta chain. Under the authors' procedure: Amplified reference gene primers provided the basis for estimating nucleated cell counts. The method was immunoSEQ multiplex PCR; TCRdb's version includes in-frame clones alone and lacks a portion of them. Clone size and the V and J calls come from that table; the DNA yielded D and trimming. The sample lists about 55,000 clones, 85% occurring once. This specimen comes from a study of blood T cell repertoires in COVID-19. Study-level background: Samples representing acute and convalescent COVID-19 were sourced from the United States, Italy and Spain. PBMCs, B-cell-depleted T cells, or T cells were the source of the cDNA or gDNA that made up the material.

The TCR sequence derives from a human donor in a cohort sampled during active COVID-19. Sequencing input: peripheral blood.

CDR3 protein: CASSFARQEDTQYF. The CDR3 coding sequence is TGCGCCAGCAGCTTCGCTAGACAGGAAGATACGCAGTATTTT. The rearrangement uses TRBV5-1 and TRBJ2-3; D is perhaps TRBD1 (6 bases). In germline, CDR1 is SGHRS, CDR2 YFSETQ. The CDR3 totals 14 residues. V lost 2 bases, J lost 5 bases, and 12 bases lay in between.